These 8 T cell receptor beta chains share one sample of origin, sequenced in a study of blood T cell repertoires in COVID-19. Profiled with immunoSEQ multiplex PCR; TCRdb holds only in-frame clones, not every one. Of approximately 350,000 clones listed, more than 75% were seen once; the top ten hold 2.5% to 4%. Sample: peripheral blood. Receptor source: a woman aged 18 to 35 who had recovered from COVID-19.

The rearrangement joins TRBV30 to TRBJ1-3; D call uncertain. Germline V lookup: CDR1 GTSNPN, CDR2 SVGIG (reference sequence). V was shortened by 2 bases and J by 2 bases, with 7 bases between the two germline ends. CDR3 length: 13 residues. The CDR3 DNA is TGTGCCTGGAGTATAACAGCTGGAAACACCATATATTTT. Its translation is CAWSITAGNTIYF.

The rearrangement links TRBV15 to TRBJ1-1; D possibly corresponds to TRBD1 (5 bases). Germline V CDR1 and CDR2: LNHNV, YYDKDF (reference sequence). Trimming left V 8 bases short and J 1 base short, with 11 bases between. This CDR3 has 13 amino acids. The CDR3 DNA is TGTGCCACCTCGGCCAGGGAGAACACTGAAGCTTTCTTT. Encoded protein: CATSARENTEAFF.

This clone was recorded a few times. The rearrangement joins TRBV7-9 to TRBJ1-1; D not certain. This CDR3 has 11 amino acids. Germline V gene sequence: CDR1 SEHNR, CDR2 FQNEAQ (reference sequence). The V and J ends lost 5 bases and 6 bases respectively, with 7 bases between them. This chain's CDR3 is CASSPLSEAFF. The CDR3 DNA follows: TGTGCCAGCAGCCCACTCTCTGAAGCTTTCTTT.

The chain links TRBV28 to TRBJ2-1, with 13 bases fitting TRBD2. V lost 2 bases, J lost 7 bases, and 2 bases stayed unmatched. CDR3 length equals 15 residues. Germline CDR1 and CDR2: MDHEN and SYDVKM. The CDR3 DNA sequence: TGTGCCAGCAGTTTACGGACTAGCGGGAGTAATGAGCAGTTCTTC. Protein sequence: CASSLRTSGSNEQFF.

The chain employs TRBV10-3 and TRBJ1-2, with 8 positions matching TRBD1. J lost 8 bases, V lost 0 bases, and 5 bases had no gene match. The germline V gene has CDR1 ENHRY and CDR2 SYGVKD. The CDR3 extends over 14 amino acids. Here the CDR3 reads CAISESTGQGGYTF. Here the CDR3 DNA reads TGTGCCATCAGTGAGTCCACCGGACAGGGAGGCTACACCTTC.

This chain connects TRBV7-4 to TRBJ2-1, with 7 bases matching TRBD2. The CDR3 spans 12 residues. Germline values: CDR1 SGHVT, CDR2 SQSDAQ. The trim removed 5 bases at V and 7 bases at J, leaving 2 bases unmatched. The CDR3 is CASSRLANEQFF. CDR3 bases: TGTGCCAGCAGCCGACTAGCAAATGAGCAGTTCTTC.

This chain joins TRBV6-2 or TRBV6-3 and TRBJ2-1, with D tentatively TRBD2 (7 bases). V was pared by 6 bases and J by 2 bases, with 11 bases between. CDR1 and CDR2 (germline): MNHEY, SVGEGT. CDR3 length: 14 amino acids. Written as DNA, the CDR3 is TGTGCCAGCAGCTGGGGGGGCCCCTACAATGAGCAGTTCTTC. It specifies CASSWGGPYNEQFF.

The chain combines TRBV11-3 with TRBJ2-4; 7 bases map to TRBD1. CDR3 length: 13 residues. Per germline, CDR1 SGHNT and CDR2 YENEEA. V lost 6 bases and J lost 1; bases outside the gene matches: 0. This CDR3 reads CASRGQAKNIQYF. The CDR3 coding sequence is TGTGCCAGCAGGGGACAGGCCAAAAACATTCAGTACTTC.